The 18 T cell receptor beta chains reported below all come from one sample, sequenced in a study of CD8+ T cells in alopecia areata. Treatment: oral pan-JAK inhibitor, 5-10 mg twice daily. The authors extracted RNA and reverse transcribed it into cDNA as the sequencing template. Profiling relied on immunoSEQ multiplex PCR, and the TCRdb table lists in-frame clones only, not all of them. The sample contains around 270,000 clones, 58% of which appear only once. Sequencing was performed on CD4+ T cells sorted from blood, taken at week 24, from a patient treated with tofacitinib. These receptors all come from a human donor with alopecia areata.

CDR3 residues: CASSLNTERGTQYF. Here the CDR3 DNA reads TGTGCCAGCAGTTTAAACACTGAGAGGGGGACCCAGTACTTC. The rearrangement links TRBV27 to TRBJ2-5; D assignment may be TRBD1 or TRBD2 (5 bases each). CDR1 MNHEY and CDR2 SMNVEV come from the germline V gene (reference sequence). The CDR3 loop spans 14 amino acids. V was pared by 2 bases and J by 7 bases, with 14 bases between.

Concerning this clone itself: Other nucleotide sequences from this sample produce the same CDR3. This chain joins TRBV10-3 and TRBJ2-5; D uncertain. The CDR3 contains 12 residues. V lost 0 bases to trimming and J lost 5 bases, with 4 bases between them. Germline loops: CDR1 ENHRY, CDR2 SYGVKD. The CDR3 DNA sequence: TGTGCCATCAGTGAGTCGGGGGAGACCCAGTACTTC. Its translation is CAISESGETQYF.

This chain links TRBV10-3 with TRBJ2-3; D remains ambiguous. This CDR3 comprises 14 residues. Germline CDR1 is ENHRY and CDR2 is SYGVKD. Trimming removed 6 bases at V and 0 bases at J, with 10 bases between. CDR3 residues: CAIRIADSTDTQYF. CDR3 nucleotides: TGTGCCATCAGGATAGCCGATAGCACAGATACGCAGTATTTT.

Concerning this clone: The junction departs from the called germline gene at one end, perhaps through a read error. The chain recombines TRBV30 with TRBJ2-7; the D is unclear. The CDR3 covers 14 residues. Germline-derived CDR1 and CDR2 are GTSNPN and SVGIG (reference sequence). The CDR3, as DNA: TGTACCTGGAGTGTATTACGATACGGGCTCGAGCAGTACTTC. This sequence encodes CTWSVLRYGLEQYF.

This clone was recorded a few times. The V and J genes are TRBV6-5 and TRBJ1-5, with a weak D call TRBD1 (6 bases). The CDR3 sequence is 14 residues long. Trimming shortened V by 7 bases and J by 2 bases, and 12 bases separated the two germline ends. Germline loops: CDR1 MNHEY, CDR2 SVGAGI. In DNA form, the CDR3 reads TGTGCCAGCACCTCGGCAGGGGGCAATCAGCCCCAGCATTTT. Amino acids: CASTSAGGNQPQHF.

This chain links TRBV5-1 with TRBJ2-5, with 8 nucleotides matching TRBD1. Germline V gene data show CDR1 as SGHRS and CDR2 as YFSETQ. CDR3 length: 14 amino acids. V was pared by 4 bases and J by 4 bases, with 6 bases of the junction left unmatched. The CDR3 DNA sequence: TGCGCCAGCAGCCCTACCGGGACAGGAGAGACCCAGTACTTC. Protein sequence: CASSPTGTGETQYF.

This chain connects TRBV28 to TRBJ2-7, with 8 bases aligning to TRBD1. The V gene end was trimmed by 5 bases and the J gene end by 3 bases; junction bases not matched to a gene: 6. This CDR3 region has 14 residues. Germline-derived CDR1 and CDR2 are MDHEN and SYDVKM. CDR3 residues: CASSRPGQDYEQYF. In DNA form, the CDR3 reads TGTGCCAGCAGTCGCCCGGGACAGGACTACGAGCAGTACTTC.

V and J are TRBV29-1 and TRBJ1-2; D is unresolved. Trimming pared 1 base from V and 6 bases from J, leaving 9 bases between. The germline V gene encodes CDR1 SQVTM and CDR2 ANQGSEA. CDR3 length: 12 amino acids. The CDR3 loop is CSVEAVRDGYTF. CDR3 nucleotides: TGCAGCGTTGAAGCGGTTAGGGATGGCTACACCTTC.

The V gene is TRBV13, the J gene TRBJ1-1, with 11 bases lining up with TRBD1. Looked up from germline, CDR1 is PRHDT and CDR2 is FYEKMQ (reference sequence). The CDR3 has 14 residues. The ends lost 2 bases at V and 10 bases at J; junction bases unmatched: 6. The CDR3 sequence is CASSLWGQGVRAFF. CDR3 coding DNA: TGTGCCAGCAGCTTATGGGGACAGGGGGTTAGAGCTTTCTTT.

This clone was observed a handful of times. The V and J genes are TRBV6-5 and TRBJ2-7, with 10 bases fitting TRBD1. Germline trimming cut 4 bases from V and 7 bases from J; bases unmatched to any gene: 10. This CDR3 region has 15 residues. Per germline, CDR1 MNHEY and CDR2 SVGAGI. For the CDR3, the DNA is TGTGCCAGCAGTTTGGACCCGGGACAGGGGAGGGAGCAGTACTTC. As protein: CASSLDPGQGREQYF.

Note on this clone: This same CDR3 is encoded by further DNA sequences in the sample. CDR3 amino acids: CASSLEGNEQFF. CDR3 DNA: TGCGCCAGCAGCTTGGAGGGAAATGAGCAGTTCTTC. The chain has TRBV5-1 and TRBJ2-1; D gene unclear. Trimming removed 0 bases from V and 7 bases from J, with 5 bases in between. This CDR3 is built from 12 residues. In germline, CDR1 is SGHRS, CDR2 YFSETQ. The complete variable domain, with remaining parts taken from reference TRBV5-1 and TRBJ2-1, reads KAGVTQTPRYLIKTRGQQVTLSCSPISGHRSVSWYQQTPGQGLQFLFEYFSETQRNKGNFPGRFSGRQFSNSRSEMNVSTLELGDSALYLCASSLEGNEQFFGPGTRLTVL.

The rearrangement uses TRBV2 and TRBJ2-1; 8 nucleotides align to TRBD2. This CDR3 has 15 amino acids. Losses at the gene ends were 6 bases for V and 0 bases for J; bases not matched to a gene: 4. The germline CDR1 and CDR2 sequences are SNHLY and FYNNEI. In nucleotides, the CDR3 is TGTGCCAGCAGAACTAGCGGTCCCTCCTACAATGAGCAGTTCTTC. Amino acid sequence: CASRTSGPSYNEQFF.

This clone was counted a few times. This chain links TRBV19 with TRBJ2-2, with a weak D call TRBD1 (6 bases). Trimming removed 2 bases from V and 2 bases from J, with 12 bases in between. The CDR3 is 16 residues long. The V gene's germline CDR1 is LNHDA and CDR2 SQIVND (reference sequence). The CDR3 reads CASSIRKGQNTGELFF. DNA for the CDR3: TGTGCCAGTAGTATAAGGAAGGGACAAAACACCGGGGAGCTGTTTTTT.

The chain is built from TRBV5-1 and TRBJ2-3; possible D gene TRBD2, 5 bases. This CDR3 comprises 15 residues. V was pared by 2 bases and J by 1 base, with 11 bases between. CDR1 is SGHRS and CDR2 is YFSETQ in the germline V gene. CDR3 residues: CASSFSVSGTDTQYF. CDR3 nucleotides: TGCGCCAGCAGCTTTAGCGTTTCGGGCACAGATACGCAGTATTTT.

The rearrangement links TRBV7-8 to TRBJ2-3; maybe TRBD2 (5 bases). The CDR3 has 15 amino acids. Trimming stripped 3 bases from V and 1 base from J, with 11 bases between. Germline V gene lookup returns CDR1 SGHVS and CDR2 FQNEAQ. The CDR3 reads CASSLRVRGTDTQYF. CDR3 DNA: TGTGCCAGCAGCTTGCGGGTTCGGGGCACAGATACGCAGTATTTT. The entire variable domain, with the rest obtained from reference TRBV7-8 and TRBJ2-3, is as follows: GAGVSQSPRYKVAKRGQDVALRCDPISGHVSLFWYQQALGQGPEFLTYFQNEAQLDKSGLPSDRFFAERPEGSVSTLKIQRTQQEDSAVYLCASSLRVRGTDTQYFGPGTRLTVL.

The V call is TRBV15, the J call TRBJ2-3, with D maybe TRBD2 (5 bases). Germline assignment: CDR1 LNHNV and CDR2 YYDKDF (reference sequence). V was pared by 0 bases and J by 9 bases, with 13 bases between. This CDR3 comprises 14 residues. The CDR3 DNA is TGTGCCACCAGCAGAGATCTTGAGGGTCGCACGCAGTATTTT. Translation gives CATSRDLEGRTQYF.

This chain connects TRBV30 to TRBJ1-5, with no clear D. The V and J ends lost 2 bases and 0 bases respectively, with 11 bases between them. The CDR3 has 15 amino acids. CDR1 GTSNPN and CDR2 SVGIG come from the germline V gene (reference sequence). CDR3 residues: CAWSRSRYSNQPQHF. In DNA, the CDR3 is TGTGCCTGGAGTAGGAGCAGGTATAGCAATCAGCCCCAGCATTTT.

The rearrangement joins TRBV5-6 to TRBJ2-4; D remains unclear. V lost 1 base, J lost 2 bases, and 19 bases lay in between. The CDR3 has 18 residues. The V gene's germline CDR1 is SGHDT and CDR2 YYEEEE. The CDR3 protein is CASSLRASSLETKNIQYF. CDR3 DNA: TGTGCCAGCAGCTTGAGAGCGTCTTCCCTTGAGACCAAAAACATTCAGTACTTC.